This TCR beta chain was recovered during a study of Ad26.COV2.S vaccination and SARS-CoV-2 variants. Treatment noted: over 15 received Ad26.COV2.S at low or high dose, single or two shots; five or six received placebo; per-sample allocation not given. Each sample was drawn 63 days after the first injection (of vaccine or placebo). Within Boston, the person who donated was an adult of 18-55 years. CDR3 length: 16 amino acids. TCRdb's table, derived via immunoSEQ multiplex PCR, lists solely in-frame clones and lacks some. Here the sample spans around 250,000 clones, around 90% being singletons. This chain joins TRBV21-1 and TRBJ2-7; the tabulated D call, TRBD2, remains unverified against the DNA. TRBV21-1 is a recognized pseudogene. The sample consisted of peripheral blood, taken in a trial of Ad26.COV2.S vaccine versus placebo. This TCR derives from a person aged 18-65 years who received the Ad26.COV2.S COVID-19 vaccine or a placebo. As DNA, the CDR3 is TGTGCCAGCAGCGCCGGGACTAGCGGGCGCTCCTACGAGCAGTACGTC. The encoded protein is CASSAGTSGRSYEQYV.